A single sample is the source of the 8 T cell receptor beta chains below, sequenced in a study of T cells in Graves' hyperthyroidism and ophthalmopathy. The investigators amplified TCR beta CDR3 regions from RNA transcripts. In the first-round RT-PCR of the TCR CDR3, the HTBI primer set was used. From the multiplex PCR reads, TCRdb called clonotypes with MiXCR, one entry per CDR3 protein. Of some 600,000 distinct CDR3 sequences listed, around 14% are singletons. The sample consisted of blood. The source of these receptors is a woman between 25 and 40 years old with Graves' hyperthyroidism that later progressed to Graves' ophthalmopathy.

This clonotype was observed at least ten times. This chain links TRBV10-3 with TRBJ2-3, with 7 bases matching TRBD2. Germline V gene sequence: CDR1 ENHRY, CDR2 SYGVKD. This CDR3 is built from 15 residues. V lost 7 bases and J lost 2; bases outside the gene matches: 9. This CDR3 reads CAIKTGGSPTDTQYF. CDR3 nucleotide sequence: TGTGCCATCAAAACGGGCGGGAGCCCCACAGATACGCAGTATTTT.

This clonotype was seen at least ten times. The chain couples TRBV19 to TRBJ2-2, with D perhaps TRBD1 (6 bases). V was shortened by 9 bases and J by 2 bases, with 13 bases between the two germline ends. The CDR3 runs 14 residues. Germline values: CDR1 LNHDA, CDR2 SQIVND (reference sequence). The CDR3 loop is CASVGAANTGELFF. The CDR3 region has the DNA TGTGCCAGCGTGGGGGCAGCTAACACCGGGGAGCTGTTTTTT.

The chain uses TRBV5-1 and TRBJ2-7, with D unresolved. V lost 4 bases and J lost 0, with 14 bases in between. Per the germline V gene, CDR1 is SGHRS and CDR2 is YFSETQ. The CDR3 length is 15 residues. CDR3 amino acids: CASSPPSVSSYEQYF. CDR3 coding DNA: TGCGCCAGCAGCCCTCCCAGCGTTAGCTCCTACGAGCAGTACTTC.

This clonotype was recorded many times. The V gene is TRBV20-1, the J gene TRBJ1-1; no reliable D call. CDR1 DFQATT and CDR2 SNEGSKA come from the germline V gene (reference sequence). The CDR3 sequence is 13 residues long. Deletions cut 2 bases from V and 1 base from J, with 8 bases between. CDR3 protein: CSARTRQNTEAFF. The CDR3 nucleotides are TGCAGTGCTAGAACCAGACAGAACACTGAAGCTTTCTTT.

This clonotype was seen more than once but under ten times. The genes are TRBV6-1 and TRBJ2-7; 7 bases map to TRBD1. CDR1 and CDR2 (germline): MNHNS, SASEGT. V dropped 6 bases and J dropped 0; count of bases not matched to a gene: 5. This CDR3 is built from 14 residues. Written as DNA, the CDR3 is TGTGCCAGCAGAAGCTACAGGGGCTCCTACGAGCAGTACTTC. The encoded protein is CASRSYRGSYEQYF.

This clonotype was recorded many times. The rearrangement uses TRBV12-3 or TRBV12-4 and TRBJ2-7; TRBD2 agrees at 9 bases. This CDR3 spans 14 amino acids. With 8 bases clipped from V and 6 bases from J, the junction kept 11 bases outside the gene matches. The CDR3 bases are TGTGCCAGCGGTCGGCGGGAGGGCCCCGGCGAGCAGTACTTC. Residues: CASGRREGPGEQYF.

This chain uses TRBV6-1 with TRBJ2-7; 7 bases agree with TRBD1. Trimming removed 5 bases from V and 2 bases from J; junction bases left unmatched: 6. Germline CDR1 MNHNS, CDR2 SASEGT. This CDR3 is built from 14 residues. The CDR3 nucleotides read TGTGCCAGCAGTAGTGGACAGGAAGCCTACGAGCAGTACTTC. Residues: CASSSGQEAYEQYF.

This clonotype has ten or more counts. CDR3 DNA sequence: TGTGCCAGCAGTGGCGACAGGGTTAAAGCTTTCTTT. Protein product: CASSGDRVKAFF. This chain connects TRBV12-3 or TRBV12-4 to TRBJ1-1; 7 nucleotides line up with TRBD1. The CDR3 spans 12 residues. V dropped 5 bases and J dropped 9; count of bases not matched to a gene: 6.